The entry that follows covers one TCR beta chain sequence. Its antigen has not been determined. The input lacks base qualities; no much larger clone sits a single base away. TCRbeta CDR3 regions were amplified from genomic DNA by means of the immunoSEQ Assay, a bias-controlled multiplex PCR. Concerning the study's data processing: The number of nucleated cells in each sample was estimated by amplification of reference gene primers within the assay. To quantify the absolute abundance of each unique TCRbeta CDR3 rearrangement, sequence reads were collapsed and filtered. For each sample, productive Simpson clonality was calculated as the square root of Simpson's diversity index over productive rearrangements. Imported from immuneACCESS, the table was reduced by TCRdb to in-frame sequences with V and J called. These copies leave out some clones; in studies compared against another copy, an unresolved V gene accounts for under half, and the cause of the remainder is not known. That table furnishes V, J and clone size, whereas the DNA furnished D and trimming. The sample table shows under 200,000 clones, and approximately 80% are seen once. The ten top clones hold approximately 10% of the sample.

Participants in the prospective study were enrolled through a virtual design, were aged about 18 to 90 years, and lived in approximately 25 United States geographic areas. In the prospective study, cohorts were assigned on the basis of participant-reported clinical history obtained from a screening survey and a study questionnaire. For ImmuneRACE Cohort 3, a participant was defined as recovered based on two consecutive negative NP/OP PCR tests, clearance by a healthcare professional, or resolution of symptoms. Each participant in the prospective study had whole blood, serum and a nasopharyngeal or oropharyngeal swab collected by mobile phlebotomists. Participants in the prospective study had the option to provide additional blood draws and questionnaires over a roughly 2-month period. Blood samples from the prospective study were shipped frozen or at room temperature prior to DNA extraction. The CDR3 covers 14 residues, taking in both the cysteine and the phenylalanine. CDR3 DNA only is kept here, 42 bases in frame from base 1. V loses 2 bases at its end and J loses 6 bases; junction bases beyond the gene matches: 4. CDR1 and CDR2 (SGDLS, YYNGEE) derive from the germline V gene.

The data are from a study of blood T cell repertoires in COVID-19 (dated by TCRdb to 2020 to 2022). Study-level background: The collaborator samples originated in the United States, Italy and Spain and spanned the acute and convalescent phases of COVID-19. The prospective study material was composed of cDNA or gDNA derived from T cells, B-cell-depleted T cells, or PBMCs. Deeply sampled blood TCRbeta repertoires from subjects exposed to, actively infected with, or recovered from COVID-19 were included in the dataset. The repertoires were released in a freely available public database meant as a resource for research on the immune response to SARS-CoV-2. The samples were drawn from the first 160 participants of the ongoing ImmuneRACE study and from some 1,300 subjects provided by 6 global collaborators. The sample metadata nearly always contained a de-identified subject ID, COVID-19 status, age in years and sex. HLA class I and class II types, where available, came from metadata supplied by the sample provider rather than from assay-based typing. General findings and caveats noted by the study authors: Clinical and demographic metadata were provided uncurated, with the amount varying by source and participant.

This chain joins TRBV9 to TRBJ2-3; 9 central bases correspond to TRBD1. Sample: PBMCs or T cells enriched from blood (not recorded which). This TCR derives from a man over 45 who had recovered from COVID-19. The sequenced DNA: TGTGCCAGCAGCGTTGGGACAGGGCGCGATACGCAGTATTTT. Its amino acids are CASSVGTGRDTQYF.